This is a list of T cell receptor beta chains from one sample in a study of tumor-infiltrating lymphocytes in localized non-small cell lung cancer. Repertoires were generated with immunoSEQ multiplex PCR, while TCRdb's copy carries only in-frame clones and drops some. The sample holds around 6,600 clones, about 65% seen once. The material sequenced was lung tumor tissue. These TCRs come from a human donor with non-small cell lung cancer. Both conserved end residues are part of each CDR3. Each record gives: J gene, D gene, V gene, clone size, CDR3 protein, CDR3 DNA. D genes are given only for firm matches. Expanded clones are given a class, and other clones once, few, many or no size at all.

TRBJ2-1,TRBD2,TRBV10-3,NA,CAIGERGDYNEQFF,TGTGCCATCGGGGAGCGGGGGGATTACAATGAGCAGTTCTTC
TRBJ1-1,TRBD1,TRBV11-2,NA,CASSPPGGTRKNTEAFF,TGTGCCAGCAGCCCGCCAGGGGGCACCCGCAAGAACACTGAAGCTTTCTTT
TRBJ1-6,NA,TRBV7-2,NA,CASSSPGSYNSPLHF,TGTGCCAGCAGCTCCCCCGGGTCCTATAATTCACCCCTCCACTTT
TRBJ1-4,TRBD1,TRBV6-1,few,CASSVGTGDPEKLFF,TGTGCCAGCAGTGTAGGGACAGGGGATCCTGAAAAACTGTTTTTT
TRBJ1-6,NA,TRBV19,NA,CASSNPTGAARNSPLHF,TGTGCCAGTAGTAACCCCACCGGAGCGGCTAGGAATTCACCCCTCCACTTT
TRBJ2-3,NA,TRBV4-3,NA,CASSQDGTMNTDTQYF,TGCGCCAGCAGCCAAGACGGGACAATGAACACAGATACGCAGTATTTT
TRBJ1-5,NA,TRBV19,NA,CASSIDQAGDQPQHF,TGTGCCAGTAGTATAGATCAAGCGGGGGATCAGCCCCAGCATTTT
TRBJ1-6,NA,TRBV27,once,CASSASRRDSPLHF,TGTGCCAGCAGTGCGTCGAGGAGGGATTCACCCCTCCACTTT
TRBJ1-4,NA,TRBV6-6,NA,CASSYSERGNEKLFF,TGTGCCAGCAGTTACTCGGAGCGGGGTAATGAAAAACTGTTTTTT
TRBJ1-3,NA,TRBV2,NA,CASSELQTPGNTIYF,TGTGCCAGCAGTGAACTCCAAACTCCTGGAAACACCATATATTTT
TRBJ2-3,TRBD2,TRBV5-4,NA,CASSRRTSGDLADTQYF,TGTGCCAGCAGCCGCCGTACTAGCGGCGACCTTGCCGATACGCAGTATTTT